The 25 T cell receptor beta chains reported below all come from one sample, sequenced in a study of cytomegalovirus exposure and HLA in healthy donors. The PCR made use of 60 Vbeta and 13 Jbeta primers. Clones were sequenced by immunoSEQ multiplex PCR, and TCRdb holds only the in-frame ones, with some missing. This table has some 140,000 clones, less than 85% appearing once. Sequenced sample: PBMCs. The receptors come from a woman aged 45-65 years in good health and CMV-seropositive.

In nucleotides, the CDR3 is TGTGCCAGCAGTTTGGGTGCGACAGGGGGTTTGGGGGAGCTGTTTTTT. It encodes CASSLGATGGLGELFF. This chain joins TRBV11-2 and TRBJ2-2; 9 positions agree with TRBD1. The length of the CDR3 is 16 residues. Germline V lookup: CDR1 SGHAT, CDR2 FQNNGV. Trimming removed 6 bases from V and 8 bases from J; junction bases left unmatched: 13.

The V and J genes are TRBV9 and TRBJ1-1; D is possibly TRBD1 (5 bases). V lost 4 bases and J lost 4, with 14 bases in between. Germline assignment: CDR1 SGDLS and CDR2 YYNGEE. CDR3 length: 14 amino acids. The CDR3 bases are TGTGCCAGCAGCTTGTCAGGGTTTAGCACTGAAGCTTTCTTT. Amino acids: CASSLSGFSTEAFF.

This clone was seen a handful of times. The chain combines TRBV19 with TRBJ1-5; maybe TRBD1 (5 bases). The CDR3 is 17 residues long. Per germline, CDR1 LNHDA and CDR2 SQIVND (reference sequence). V was cut by 1 base and J by 7 bases, with 20 bases left in between. The CDR3 is CASSIGRSSGPPQPQHF. The CDR3 DNA reads as TGTGCCAGTAGTATAGGCAGGTCGTCAGGGCCCCCACAGCCCCAGCATTTT.

This chain links TRBV7-2 with TRBJ2-7, with TRBD2 matching over 13 bases. Germline lookup yields CDR1 SGHTA and CDR2 FQGNSA. CDR3 size: 16 residues. The V gene end was trimmed by 3 bases and the J gene end by 5 bases; junction bases not matched to a gene: 7. Here the CDR3 DNA reads TGTGCCAGCAGCTTCACTAGCGGGGGGGTAGTCGACGAGCAGTACTTC. Translation: CASSFTSGGVVDEQYF.

V is TRBV2 and J is TRBJ1-5, with 9 bases that match TRBD1. There are 13 residues in the CDR3. Germline V gene sequence: CDR1 SNHLY, CDR2 FYNNEI. V gave up 6 bases and J gave up 9 bases; unmatched junction bases: 6. The CDR3 sequence: CASSPDRGGPQHF. As DNA, the CDR3 is TGTGCCAGCAGCCCGGACAGGGGTGGGCCCCAGCATTTT.

The V gene is TRBV7-6, the J gene TRBJ2-5; 11 bases agree with TRBD2. Germline V gives CDR1 SGHVS, CDR2 FNYEAQ. V shed 3 bases and J 0 bases; nucleotides not matched to a gene: 0. This CDR3 region has 15 residues. This chain's CDR3 is CASSFSGGDQETQYF. For the CDR3, the DNA is TGTGCCAGCAGCTTTAGCGGGGGGGACCAAGAGACCCAGTACTTC.

This clone was seen only a few times. This chain joins TRBV13 and TRBJ1-4; D might be TRBD1 (6 bases). Trimming left V 4 bases short and J 7 bases short, with 16 bases between. Germline assignment: CDR1 PRHDT and CDR2 FYEKMQ (reference sequence). This CDR3 is 15 amino acids long. The CDR3 region is CASSYKTGGGEKLFF. CDR3 in DNA: TGTGCCAGCAGCTACAAGACAGGCGGTGGTGAAAAACTGTTTTTT.

The chain uses TRBV7-3 and TRBJ2-3; D unresolved. The CDR3 has 14 residues. V shed 3 bases and J shed 1 base, with 8 bases lying between them. Germline V gene data show CDR1 as SGHTA and CDR2 as FQGTGA. In DNA form, the CDR3 reads TGTGCCAGCAGCTTCACTGCGCGCACAGATACGCAGTATTTT. Translation: CASSFTARTDTQYF.

The gene calls are TRBV5-1 and TRBJ1-2; unclear D gene. Trimming took off 3 bases at V and 7 bases at J, with 19 bases between the two ends. CDR3 length: 15 residues. Per the germline V gene, CDR1 is SGHRS and CDR2 is YFSETQ. The CDR3 bases are TGCGCCAGCAGCTCCCCGAACCGGGAAGGTATTGGCTACACCTTC. It specifies CASSSPNREGIGYTF.

Comment on this clone: Other DNA sequences in this sample translate to the same CDR3. The chain uses TRBV19 and TRBJ1-2, with 8 bases fitting TRBD1. V lost 3 bases and J lost 5; bases outside the gene matches: 5. This CDR3 contains 14 residues. Per the germline V gene, CDR1 is LNHDA and CDR2 is SQIVND (reference sequence). The CDR3 sequence is CASSIGQGGYGYTF. The CDR3 DNA reads TGTGCCAGTAGTATCGGACAGGGAGGGTATGGCTACACCTTC. Drawing the rest from reference TRBV19 and TRBJ1-2, the complete variable domain is DGGITQSPKYLFRKEGQNVTLSCEQNLNHDAMYWYRQDPGQGLRLIYYSQIVNDFQKGDIAEGYSVSREKKESFPLTVTSAQKNPTAFYLCASSIGQGGYGYTFGSGTRLTVV.

The chain has TRBV6-4 and TRBJ2-3; D possibly corresponds to TRBD1 (5 bases). The CDR3 is 14 amino acids. The V gene lost 2 bases and the J gene lost 3 bases, with 9 bases spanning the gap. Germline CDR1 MRHNA, CDR2 SNTAGT. CDR3 sequence reads: CASSDGRDTDTQYF. The CDR3 nucleotides are TGTGCCAGCAGTGACGGCAGGGATACAGATACGCAGTATTTT.

V usage is TRBV18 and J usage is TRBJ1-3; unclear D gene. CDR1 and CDR2 from the germline V gene are KGHSH and LQKENI. The CDR3 contains 15 residues. V was cut by 1 base and J by 0 bases, with 7 bases left in between. The DNA of the CDR3 is TGTGCCAGCTCACCACGGGGAGCCTCTGGAAACACCATATATTTT. It translates to CASSPRGASGNTIYF.

The J gene is TRBJ2-3, the V gene TRBV5-1, with TRBD1 identical over 8 bases. V was clipped by 0 bases and J by 3 bases; unmatched bases: 9. The CDR3 has 17 residues. Germline lookup yields CDR1 SGHRS and CDR2 YFSETQ. The CDR3 is CASSLGRTGRTTDTQYF. The CDR3 DNA sequence: TGCGCCAGCAGCTTGGGAAGGACAGGGAGGACGACAGATACGCAGTATTTT.

This clone was observed a handful of times. The V gene is TRBV28, the J gene TRBJ1-1; the D gene is possibly TRBD1 (5 bases). With 4 bases removed from V and 4 bases from J, the gap between germline ends came to 16 bases. CDR1 and CDR2 from the germline V gene are MDHEN and SYDVKM. There are 15 residues in the CDR3. CDR3 protein: CASSSGRRGSTEAFF. CDR3 nucleotides: TGTGCCAGCAGTTCGGGTCGACGGGGGAGCACTGAAGCTTTCTTT.

The gene calls are TRBV23-1 and TRBJ1-5; possibly TRBD1 for D (6 bases). TRBV23-1 is marked as an open reading frame, function uncertain. Trimming left V 6 bases short and J 4 bases short, with 19 bases between. This CDR3 comprises 16 residues. CDR3 in amino acids: CASRPRQEPRNQPQHF. The DNA of the CDR3 is TGCGCCAGCAGACCGAGACAGGAACCCAGAAATCAGCCCCAGCATTTT.

This sequence joins TRBV10-3 and TRBJ2-6; TRBD1 matches 8 bases. CDR1 is ENHRY and CDR2 is SYGVKD in the germline V gene. J was trimmed by 1 base and V by 7 bases; bases with no gene match: 9. The CDR3 extends over 17 amino acids. This CDR3 reads CAITPGQAQSGANVLTF. The CDR3 nucleotides are TGTGCCATCACCCCGGGACAGGCTCAGTCTGGGGCCAACGTCCTGACTTTC.

The chain recombines TRBV5-1 with TRBJ1-4; D unclear. The germline CDR1 and CDR2 sequences are SGHRS and YFSETQ. The ends were cut back, 5 bases at V and 5 bases at J, with 10 bases in the middle. This CDR3 is built from 13 residues. The DNA for the CDR3 is TGCGCCAGCAGATCGACTCTCAATGAAAAACTGTTTTTT. Protein product: CASRSTLNEKLFF.

The genes are TRBV1 and TRBJ2-7; the table calls TRBD2, which could not be checked here. TRBV1 corresponds to a pseudogene. This CDR3 has 19 amino acids. DNA for the CDR3: TGCGCCAGCAGCCCCAGGGACAGAGAAGGGACTAGCGACTCCTACGAGCAGTACTTC. Its protein is CASSPRDREGTSDSYEQYF.

The genes are TRBV5-4 and TRBJ2-5; D is possibly TRBD1 (5 bases). Germline V CDR1 and CDR2: SGHNT, YYREEE (reference sequence). The V end was cut by 1 base, the J end by 5 bases, with 9 bases between. The CDR3 contains 13 residues. The CDR3 reads CASSLRGSETQYF. CDR3 nucleotide sequence: TGTGCCAGCAGCTTGAGGGGAAGTGAGACCCAGTACTTC.

The chain uses TRBV27 and TRBJ1-1, with D possibly being TRBD1 (6 bases). V lost 0 bases to trimming and J lost 0 bases, with 8 bases between them. This CDR3 spans 15 amino acids. Germline V lookup: CDR1 MNHEY, CDR2 SMNVEV (reference sequence). The CDR3 protein is CASSLSPGVNTEAFF. As DNA, the CDR3 is TGTGCCAGCAGTTTATCTCCAGGGGTGAACACTGAAGCTTTCTTT.

The chain combines TRBV6-5 with TRBJ2-2; 7 bases fit TRBD1. The V gene end was trimmed by 6 bases and the J gene end by 0 bases; junction bases not matched to a gene: 4. Germline loops: CDR1 MNHEY, CDR2 SVGAGI. This CDR3 is 15 amino acids long. The CDR3 sequence is CASRYDRANTGELFF. The CDR3 coding sequence is TGTGCCAGCAGATACGACAGGGCGAACACCGGGGAGCTGTTTTTT.

By sample fraction, this clone is medium-sized. V usage is TRBV30 and J usage is TRBJ1-2, with TRBD1 identical over 8 bases. V was pared by 2 bases and J by 6 bases, with 17 bases of the junction left unmatched. In germline, CDR1 is GTSNPN, CDR2 SVGIG (reference sequence). CDR3 size: 17 residues. The CDR3 loop is CAWSPWDRTLGGHGYTF. CDR3 nucleotides: TGTGCCTGGAGTCCCTGGGACAGGACCCTGGGAGGACATGGCTACACCTTC.

The J gene is TRBJ1-3, the V gene TRBV4-3; D unclear. V was cut by 0 bases and J by 4 bases, with 10 bases left in between. CDR3 length: 15 amino acids. Germline CDR1 reads LGHNA; CDR2 reads YSLEER. The CDR3 region is CASSQDHRGGNTIYF. CDR3 coding DNA: TGCGCCAGCAGCCAAGATCATCGAGGGGGAAACACCATATATTTT.

A note on this clone: At one boundary the junction diverges from the germline segment, which might be a read error. The chain is built from TRBV7-7 and TRBJ2-3; maybe TRBD2 (7 bases). The CDR3 covers 13 residues. The germline gives CDR1 SSHAT, CDR2 FNYEAQ (reference sequence). Here the CDR3 reads CASSPGGGDTQYF. The CDR3 DNA follows: TGTGCTAGCAGCCCCGGCGGGGGCGATACGCAGTATTTT.

The DNA of the CDR3 is TGTGCCACCAGCACCGGGACAGGGGTCCTCCACTTT. Protein: CATSTGTGVLHF. The V gene is TRBV15, the J gene TRBJ1-6, with TRBD1 identical over 10 bases. Germline CDR1 reads LNHNV; CDR2 reads YYDKDF (reference sequence). Trimming at V came to 4 bases and at J to 15 bases, leaving 3 bases not matched to a gene. CDR3 length: 12 residues.